The 21 T cell receptor beta chains below come from one sample, sequenced in a study of OX40 agonist ivuxolimab in advanced cancers. Some clones are missing from TCRdb's copy, which holds only in-frame ones; the method was immunoSEQ multiplex PCR. The sample has approximately 92,000 clones, approximately 80% seen once. The starting material was CD4+ or CD8+ T cells sorted from blood, obtained in a trial of the OX40 agonist ivuxolimab. These receptors were collected from an adult with an advanced solid tumor such as melanoma, head and neck, liver or kidney cancer.

This clone was observed a single time. V usage is TRBV27 and J usage is TRBJ2-7; 9 nucleotides agree with TRBD2. The CDR3 totals 13 residues. Germline-derived CDR1 and CDR2 are MNHEY and SMNVEV (reference sequence). Germline trimming cut 10 bases from V and 2 bases from J; bases unmatched to any gene: 6. Here the CDR3 reads CANRRGGPYEQYF. CDR3 nucleotides: TGTGCCAACAGGCGGGGGGGGCCCTACGAGCAGTACTTC.

The rearrangement joins TRBV11-2 to TRBJ2-7; possibly TRBD2 for D (5 bases). This CDR3 comprises 12 residues. Trimming took 8 bases from V and 4 from J, leaving 12 bases between them. Germline loops: CDR1 SGHAT, CDR2 FQNNGV. In DNA form, the CDR3 reads TGTGCCAGCCGGGCAGCGGAGTACGAGCAGTACTTC. Amino acid sequence: CASRAAEYEQYF. The variable domain in full, completed from reference TRBV11-2 and TRBJ2-7, reads EAGVAQSPRYKIIEKRQSVAFWCNPISGHATLYWYQQILGQGPKLLIQFQNNGVVDDSQLPKDRFSAERLKGVDSTLKIQPAKLEDSAVYLCASRAAEYEQYFGPGTRLTVT.

The rearrangement links TRBV12-2 to TRBJ2-2. TRBV12-2 is a pseudogene locus. This CDR3 spans 20 amino acids. In DNA form, the CDR3 reads TGTGCAAGTCGCTTGCCCCCGGGGCCCCCCTCGGATAGCGACACCGGGGAGCTGTTTTTT. The encoded protein is CASRLPPGPPSDSDTGELFF.

V usage is TRBV6-6 and J usage is TRBJ1-1, with D maybe TRBD1 (5 bases). Germline V lookup: CDR1 MNHNY, CDR2 SVGAGI (reference sequence). The CDR3 contains 15 residues. Trimming shortened V by 6 bases and J by 2 bases, and 16 bases separated the two germline ends. This chain's CDR3 is CASSSTGGINTEAFF. In DNA form, the CDR3 reads TGTGCCAGCAGCTCTACCGGGGGAATTAACACTGAAGCTTTCTTT.

The J gene is TRBJ2-7, the V gene TRBV6-1; 7 nucleotides agree with TRBD2. V lost 3 bases to trimming and J lost 9 bases; unmatched junction nucleotides: 8. The germline CDR1 and CDR2 sequences are MNHNS and SASEGT. The CDR3 length is 13 residues. The chain's CDR3 is CASSDSAGEAQYF. DNA for the CDR3: TGTGCCAGCAGTGATAGCGCGGGGGAGGCGCAGTACTTC.

V and J are TRBV4-3 and TRBJ2-7; 9 bases agree with TRBD1. V lost 1 base and J lost 3; bases outside the gene matches: 1. Germline CDR1 reads LGHNA; CDR2 reads YSLEER. This CDR3 contains 14 residues. This CDR3 reads CASSQGQGVYEQYF. The CDR3 region has the DNA TGCGCCAGCAGCCAAGGACAGGGGGTCTACGAGCAGTACTTC.

Many counts were recorded for this clone. The rearrangement uses TRBV27 and TRBJ2-2; 7 nucleotides align to TRBD1. The junction had 1 base not matched to a gene; V was cut back by 2 bases and J by 4 bases. This CDR3 has 14 residues. From germline, CDR1 is MNHEY and CDR2 SMNVEV (reference sequence). This chain's CDR3 is CASSLGTVTGELFF. Written as DNA, the CDR3 is TGTGCCAGCAGTTTAGGGACAGTCACCGGGGAGCTGTTTTTT.

The chain is built from TRBV7-8 and TRBJ2-5, with D unresolved. Germline V gene lookup returns CDR1 SGHVS and CDR2 FQNEAQ. The CDR3 sequence is 15 residues long. The V gene lost 5 bases and the J gene lost 7 bases, with 20 bases spanning the gap. CDR3 residues: CASSADPRTPGTQYF. CDR3 bases: TGTGCCAGCAGCGCCGACCCCCGGACGCCCGGGACCCAGTACTTC.

This clone was counted once. The J gene is TRBJ1-1, the V gene TRBV6-5; D perhaps matches TRBD1 (5 bases). Germline loops: CDR1 MNHEY, CDR2 SVGAGI. V lost 6 bases to trimming and J lost 4 bases, with 15 bases between them. CDR3 length: 14 residues. The CDR3 loop reads CASRKQGMGTEAFF. Written as DNA, the CDR3 is TGTGCCAGCAGGAAGCAGGGAATGGGCACTGAAGCTTTCTTT.

The chain carries TRBV5-6 and TRBJ1-6; D uncertain. Between the trimmed V and J ends, which lost 2 bases and 0 bases, there was a span of 12 bases. The CDR3 is made up of 17 amino acids. Per the germline V gene, CDR1 is SGHDT and CDR2 is YYEEEE. The CDR3 is CASSLWRISSYNSPLHF. CDR3 in DNA: TGTGCCAGCAGCTTATGGAGGATCAGCTCCTATAATTCACCCCTCCACTTT. Looking up the rest from reference TRBV5-6 and TRBJ1-6 gives the full variable domain: DAGVTQSPTHLIKTRGQQVTLRCSPKSGHDTVSWYQQALGQGPQFIFQYYEEEERQRGNFPDRFSGHQFPNYSSELNVNALLLGDSALYLCASSLWRISSYNSPLHFGNGTRLTVT.

V usage is TRBV6-1 and J usage is TRBJ2-7; 9 bases fit TRBD2. Germline-derived CDR1 and CDR2 are MNHNS and SASEGT. The CDR3 spans 14 residues. Trimming at V came to 7 bases and at J to 3 bases, leaving 7 bases not matched to a gene. CDR3 region: CASNPGTSYYEQYF. In DNA, the CDR3 is TGTGCCAGCAACCCCGGGACTAGCTACTACGAGCAGTACTTC.

This rearrangement joins TRBV30 to TRBJ2-7, with unresolved D. Germline CDR1 reads GTSNPN; CDR2 reads SVGIG (reference sequence). V was pared by 4 bases and J by 2 bases, with 15 bases between. This CDR3 has 14 residues. This CDR3 reads CAWMGKPSAYEQYF. For the CDR3, the DNA is TGTGCCTGGATGGGGAAACCCAGTGCCTACGAGCAGTACTTC.

The rearrangement uses TRBV5-6 and TRBJ1-2; 7 bases align to TRBD1. CDR1 and CDR2 (germline): SGHDT, YYEEEE. CDR3 length: 12 amino acids. Germline trimming cut 3 bases from V and 7 bases from J; bases unmatched to any gene: 3. The CDR3 protein is CASSSQGGGYTF. The CDR3 DNA is TGTGCCAGCAGCTCCCAGGGGGGTGGCTACACCTTC.

J is TRBJ1-5 and V is TRBV5-6; D perhaps matches TRBD1 (6 bases). V was shortened by 1 base and J by 1 base, with 15 bases between the two germline ends. The CDR3 sequence is 17 residues long. Germline V gives CDR1 SGHDT, CDR2 YYEEEE. For the CDR3, the DNA is TGTGCCAGCAGCTTGTGGGGCGCAGGGGTCAGCAATCAGCCCCAGCATTTT. Amino acid sequence: CASSLWGAGVSNQPQHF.

The chain joins TRBV19 to TRBJ2-7; D may be TRBD1 (6 bases). Per the germline V gene, CDR1 is LNHDA and CDR2 is SQIVND (reference sequence). V lost 6 bases to trimming and J lost 2 bases, with 14 bases between them. The CDR3 length is 14 residues. The CDR3 region is CASRERAGAYEQYF. In DNA form, the CDR3 reads TGTGCCAGTAGAGAACGGGCAGGGGCCTACGAGCAGTACTTC.

Only one count was recorded for this clone. The CDR3 spells CASRLGQAPWNEQFF. Written as DNA, the CDR3 is TGTGCCAGCAGACTCGGGCAGGCCCCATGGAATGAGCAGTTCTTC. The rearrangement joins TRBV7-8 to TRBJ2-1; unclear D gene. V lost 6 bases to trimming and J lost 7 bases, with 19 bases between them. The CDR3 length is 15 residues. Germline V gene sequence: CDR1 SGHVS, CDR2 FQNEAQ.

The chain is built from TRBV10-2 and TRBJ1-5; 9 nucleotides match TRBD1. Germline V gene data show CDR1 as WSHSY and CDR2 as SAAADI. V gave up 6 bases and J gave up 4 bases; unmatched junction bases: 4. This CDR3 is built from 14 residues. The chain's CDR3 is CASSDRGTNQPQHF. The CDR3 nucleotides are TGCGCCAGCAGCGACAGGGGGACAAATCAGCCCCAGCATTTT.

V gene TRBV21-1 combines with J gene TRBJ1-1. TRBV21-1 is termed a pseudogene. CDR3 size: 24 residues. The CDR3 protein is CASSKLALGRWCGRGRGPNTEAFF. The CDR3 nucleotides read TGTGCCAGCAGCAAATTGGCCCTTGGGCGATGGTGTGGTAGGGGGCGGGGGCCGAACACTGAAGCTTTCTTT.

The chain has TRBV7-9 and TRBJ2-3; 9 nucleotides align to TRBD2. CDR3 size: 17 residues. V shed 11 bases and J 3 bases; nucleotides not matched to a gene: 18. Germline V gene sequence: CDR1 SEHNR, CDR2 FQNEAQ (reference sequence). The CDR3 here is CALKPGASGNRTDTQYF. CDR3 coding DNA: TGTGCCCTCAAACCTGGGGCTAGCGGGAACCGAACAGATACGCAGTATTTT. The variable domain in full, with the rest retrieved from reference TRBV7-9 and TRBJ2-3, is DTGVSQNPRHKITKRGQNVTFRCDPISEHNRLYWYRQTLGQGPEFLTYFQNEAQLEKSRLLSDRFSAERPKGSFSTLEIQRTEQGDSAMYLCALKPGASGNRTDTQYFGPGTRLTVL.

This rearrangement joins TRBV5-1 to TRBJ2-6, with D tentatively TRBD2 (6 bases). Trimming shortened V by 6 bases and J by 1 base, and 23 bases separated the two germline ends. This CDR3 spans 19 amino acids. Germline V gene data show CDR1 as SGHRS and CDR2 as YFSETQ. The CDR3: CASTWTPAGRISGANVLTF. DNA for the CDR3: TGCGCCAGCACCTGGACCCCGGCAGGGAGGATATCTGGGGCCAACGTCCTGACTTTC.

This chain uses TRBV11-2 with TRBJ2-3, with TRBD1 identical over 8 bases. V trimming: 1 base; J trimming: 4 bases; junction bases outside the gene matches: 4. This CDR3 spans 15 amino acids. CDR1 is SGHAT and CDR2 is FQNNGV in the germline V gene. The CDR3 loop is CASSLGQGASDTQYF. The CDR3 nucleotides are TGTGCCAGCAGCTTAGGTCAGGGGGCCTCAGATACGCAGTATTTT.